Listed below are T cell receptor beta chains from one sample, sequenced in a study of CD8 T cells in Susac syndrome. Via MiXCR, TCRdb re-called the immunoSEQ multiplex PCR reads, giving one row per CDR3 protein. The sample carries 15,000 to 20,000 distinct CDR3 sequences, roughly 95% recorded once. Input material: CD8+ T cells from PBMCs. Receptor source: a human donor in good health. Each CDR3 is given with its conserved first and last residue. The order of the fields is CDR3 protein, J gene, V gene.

CDR3aa: CAWSRDNNQPQHF; j_gene: TRBJ1-5; v_gene: TRBV30
CDR3aa: CASSLGPRGSFSNQPQHF; j_gene: TRBJ1-5; v_gene: TRBV7-6
CDR3aa: CASSPPRVGGLYEQYF; j_gene: TRBJ2-7; v_gene: TRBV5-1
CDR3aa: CASSLGSGQSYGYTF; j_gene: TRBJ1-2; v_gene: TRBV12-3/TRBV12-4
CDR3aa: CASQPSGLYNEQFF; j_gene: TRBJ2-1; v_gene: TRBV4-1
CDR3aa: CASSTERNSPLHF; j_gene: TRBJ1-6; v_gene: TRBV7-3
CDR3aa: CSVERAGANVLTF; j_gene: TRBJ2-6; v_gene: TRBV29-1
CDR3aa: CASRAPGGAGNSPLHF; j_gene: TRBJ1-6; v_gene: TRBV28
CDR3aa: CASSRHSEFNEQFF; j_gene: TRBJ2-1; v_gene: TRBV7-9
CDR3aa: CSVWTENIQYF; j_gene: TRBJ2-4; v_gene: TRBV29-1
CDR3aa: CASSLTLADAYEQYF; j_gene: TRBJ2-7; v_gene: TRBV11-1
CDR3aa: CSVEESGQGVYEQYF; j_gene: TRBJ2-7; v_gene: TRBV29-1
CDR3aa: CASSQDRLAGEGWNTGELSF; j_gene: TRBJ2-2; v_gene: TRBV3-1
CDR3aa: CASTRGLAGVTDTQYF; j_gene: TRBJ2-3; v_gene: TRBV6-1
CDR3aa: CASSRTGVSRDEQYF; j_gene: TRBJ2-7; v_gene: TRBV28
CDR3aa: CASSAGTGLSYEQYF; j_gene: TRBJ2-7; v_gene: TRBV5-4
CDR3aa: CAWSVGHTEAFF; j_gene: TRBJ1-1; v_gene: TRBV30
CDR3aa: CASSLQGARGYTF; j_gene: TRBJ1-2; v_gene: TRBV27
CDR3aa: CASSYLAGVQYNEQFF; j_gene: TRBJ2-1; v_gene: TRBV6-5
CDR3aa: CASSNRDRGREDTEAFF; j_gene: TRBJ1-1; v_gene: TRBV27
CDR3aa: CASSLSYGNTEAFF; j_gene: TRBJ1-1; v_gene: TRBV27
CDR3aa: CASSPRLLAGGGNEQFF; j_gene: TRBJ2-1; v_gene: TRBV7-9
CDR3aa: CASSLDGDNEQFF; j_gene: TRBJ2-1; v_gene: TRBV27
CDR3aa: CAISGLEVWGTSGQNEQFF; j_gene: TRBJ2-1; v_gene: TRBV10-3
CDR3aa: CASSLNAGGDLNTGELFF; j_gene: TRBJ2-2; v_gene: TRBV27
CDR3aa: CSVENRTTEETQYF; j_gene: TRBJ2-5; v_gene: TRBV29-1
CDR3aa: CASSWATYEQYF; j_gene: TRBJ2-7; v_gene: TRBV28
CDR3aa: CASSERQMNTEAFF; j_gene: TRBJ1-1; v_gene: TRBV6-1
CDR3aa: CASSQDDGAGRTYEQYF; j_gene: TRBJ2-7; v_gene: TRBV3-1
CDR3aa: CASRTVVRHTEAFF; j_gene: TRBJ1-1; v_gene: TRBV27
CDR3aa: CASSGPGENNEQFF; j_gene: TRBJ2-1; v_gene: TRBV5-6
CDR3aa: CASSASLYNEQFF; j_gene: TRBJ2-1; v_gene: TRBV7-6
CDR3aa: CASSPGPNTGELFF; j_gene: TRBJ2-2; v_gene: TRBV25-1
CDR3aa: CASSSSINNYGYTF; j_gene: TRBJ1-2; v_gene: TRBV27
CDR3aa: CASMKGDRELETQYF; j_gene: TRBJ2-5; v_gene: TRBV2
CDR3aa: CASSLYSVITNTGELFF; j_gene: TRBJ2-2; v_gene: TRBV5-1
CDR3aa: CSVEPLDEKLFF; j_gene: TRBJ1-4; v_gene: TRBV29-1
CDR3aa: CASSLGTLPDGYTF; j_gene: TRBJ1-2; v_gene: TRBV7-9
CDR3aa: CASSLELADNEQFF; j_gene: TRBJ2-1; v_gene: TRBV13
CDR3aa: CASSPLAGGPDEQFF; j_gene: TRBJ2-1; v_gene: TRBV14
CDR3aa: CASSMGWGTEAFF; j_gene: TRBJ1-1; v_gene: TRBV5-6
CDR3aa: CASSLMDNEQFF; j_gene: TRBJ2-1; v_gene: TRBV5-1
CDR3aa: CATSGNRDVGGELFF; j_gene: TRBJ2-2; v_gene: TRBV24-1
CDR3aa: CASSPKDRAPGELFF; j_gene: TRBJ2-2; v_gene: TRBV7-9
CDR3aa: CATSDFQGDSPYNEQFF; j_gene: TRBJ2-1; v_gene: TRBV24-1
CDR3aa: CASSAGLASRTDTQYF; j_gene: TRBJ2-3; v_gene: TRBV9
CDR3aa: CASSQGNRYSGPLTDTQYF; j_gene: TRBJ2-3; v_gene: TRBV4-2
CDR3aa: CASSGEANTGELFF; j_gene: TRBJ2-2; v_gene: TRBV7-9
CDR3aa: CASSLEWGVGTEAFF; j_gene: TRBJ1-1; v_gene: TRBV5-1
CDR3aa: CASSFLAGESREQYF; j_gene: TRBJ2-7; v_gene: TRBV28
CDR3aa: CASSQTSGPYNEQFF; j_gene: TRBJ2-1; v_gene: TRBV12-3/TRBV12-4
CDR3aa: CASSYWSGMNTEAFF; j_gene: TRBJ1-1; v_gene: TRBV19
CDR3aa: CSAIYLAGDRYNEQFF; j_gene: TRBJ2-1; v_gene: TRBV20-1
CDR3aa: CASSTRGSYNEQFF; j_gene: TRBJ2-1; v_gene: TRBV2
CDR3aa: CASSFGGPASSGRGEQFF; j_gene: TRBJ2-1; v_gene: TRBV7-9
CDR3aa: CASSFSMGLAGGNPHSSTDTQYF; j_gene: TRBJ2-3; v_gene: TRBV28